The 7 T cell receptor beta chains in this list originate from one sample, sequenced in a study of identical twins. Via MiXCR, TCRdb re-called the 5' RACE reads, giving one row per CDR3 protein. Here the sample spans about 530,000 distinct CDR3 sequences, 20% to 25% being singletons. The same data also went into a second study, on yellow fever vaccine responses in identical twins.

Sequenced material: CD4+ T cells sorted from blood. Receptors were obtained from a woman aged 18 to 35 in good health.

The chain uses TRBV24-1 and TRBJ2-3, with a weak D call TRBD1 (6 bases). Germline V gives CDR1 KGHDR, CDR2 SFDVKD. Trimming removed 3 bases from V and 8 bases from J, with 11 bases in between. The CDR3 has 13 residues. CDR3 coding DNA: TGTGCCACCAGTGATGGGACATCATCTACGCAGTATTTT. Translation: CATSDGTSSTQYF.

V and J are TRBV6-5 and TRBJ2-1; a possible D gene is TRBD2 (6 bases). This CDR3 has 16 residues. CDR1 and CDR2 (germline): MNHEY, SVGAGI. With 0 bases removed from V and 5 bases from J, the gap between germline ends came to 14 bases. The CDR3 nucleotides read TGTGCCAGCAGTTACTCAATTGCTAGCGACAACAATGAGCAGTTCTTC. Amino acids: CASSYSIASDNNEQFF.

As DNA, the CDR3 is TGCAGTGCTAGCCCCCTACTCGACGGCCAAGAGACCCAGTACTTC. Amino acids: CSASPLLDGQETQYF. The chain is built from TRBV20-1 and TRBJ2-5; D is unclear. Germline-derived CDR1 and CDR2 are DFQATT and SNEGSKA (reference sequence). V dropped 3 bases and J dropped 1 base, with 15 bases sitting between them. The CDR3 sequence is 15 residues long.

This clonotype has a handful of counts. CDR3: CASSEDRNTEAFF. The CDR3 DNA follows: TGTGCCAGCAGTGAAGACAGGAACACTGAAGCTTTCTTT. This chain links TRBV6-1 with TRBJ1-1; D gene uncertain. This CDR3 contains 13 residues. Germline V gene data show CDR1 as MNHNS and CDR2 as SASEGT. The V gene lost 1 base and the J gene lost 1 base, with 4 bases spanning the gap.

The genes are TRBV10-3 and TRBJ2-1; TRBD1 matches at 9 bases. After removal of 10 bases from V and 5 bases from J, the junction contained 9 bases not matched to a gene. From germline, CDR1 is ENHRY and CDR2 SYGVKD. This CDR3 spans 14 amino acids. The CDR3: CATEPGQGHNEQFF. The CDR3 nucleotides read TGTGCCACCGAGCCGGGACAGGGACACAATGAGCAGTTCTTC.

This clonotype appeared a few times. The J gene is TRBJ2-5, the V gene TRBV5-1; 8 bases agree with TRBD1. This CDR3 spans 16 amino acids. The J segment lost 5 bases and the V segment lost 0 bases, leaving 9 bases of the junction unmatched. The germline V gene encodes CDR1 SGHRS and CDR2 YFSETQ. For the CDR3, the DNA is TGCGCCAGCAGCTTGGAGCAGGGGGCGTATCGGGAGACCCAGTACTTC. Amino acid sequence: CASSLEQGAYRETQYF.

This chain links TRBV15 with TRBJ2-3; possibly TRBD1 or TRBD2 for D (5 bases each). With 2 bases removed from V and 2 bases from J, the gap between germline ends came to 11 bases. The germline V gene encodes CDR1 LNHNV and CDR2 YYDKDF (reference sequence). The CDR3 covers 15 residues. CDR3 amino acids: CATSRRGRDTDTQYF. DNA for the CDR3: TGTGCCACCAGCAGACGGGGCAGGGACACAGATACGCAGTATTTT.